This TCR beta chain was documented in a study of blood T cell repertoires in COVID-19. Authors' analysis steps: From reference gene primer amplification, estimates of nucleated cell counts were derived. Repertoires were generated with immunoSEQ multiplex PCR, while TCRdb's copy carries only in-frame clones and drops some. The V and J calls and clone size were taken over from that table, and D and trimming were inferred from the DNA. Among more than 150,000 clones, 70% to 90% were seen once, and the ten largest hold around 8.3%. The TCR comes from a man aged 60 to 69 with acute or convalescent COVID-19. Sequencing was performed on peripheral blood.

The CDR3 bases are TGTGCCACCAGTGATTCTTCAGGCCCTCGGGGGTATGGCTACACCTTC. Its protein is CATSDSSGPRGYGYTF. This chain connects TRBV24-1 to TRBJ1-2, with D possibly matching TRBD1 (5 bases). The germline V gene encodes CDR1 KGHDR and CDR2 SFDVKD. The CDR3 is 16 amino acids. V was pared by 2 bases and J by 5 bases, with 17 bases between.